The 17 T cell receptor beta chains below were found in one sample sequenced in a study of cytomegalovirus exposure and HLA in healthy donors. Use of 60 Vbeta and 13 Jbeta primers characterized the PCR. Repertoires were generated with immunoSEQ multiplex PCR, while TCRdb's copy carries only in-frame clones and drops some. The data hold about 160,000 clones, with 60% to 85% observed a single time. Sequenced material: PBMCs. The origin of the receptors is a man aged 35 to 55 in good health and CMV-seropositive.

This sequence joins TRBV29-1 and TRBJ2-7, with a tentative D call TRBD1 (6 bases). The V end lost 1 base, the J end lost 0 bases, and 13 bases lay between the germline ends. CDR1 and CDR2 (germline): SQVTM, ANQGSEA. The CDR3 is made up of 15 amino acids. CDR3 residues: CSVEGTAKTSYEQYF. In DNA, the CDR3 is TGCAGCGTTGAAGGGACAGCCAAAACCTCCTACGAGCAGTACTTC.

This chain connects TRBV7-6 to TRBJ2-7; 11 nucleotides line up with TRBD2. Trimming at V came to 5 bases and at J to 2 bases, leaving 5 bases not matched to a gene. The germline V gene has CDR1 SGHVS and CDR2 FNYEAQ. This CDR3 is 15 amino acids long. The CDR3 loop reads CASSPGTSGAYEQYF. The CDR3 DNA reads TGTGCCAGCAGCCCCGGGACTAGCGGAGCCTACGAGCAGTACTTC.

J is TRBJ2-1 and V is TRBV7-2; 8 bases line up with TRBD2. Per the germline V gene, CDR1 is SGHTA and CDR2 is FQGNSA. Unmatched junction bases numbered 11, after V lost 1 base and J lost 6 bases. The CDR3 has 17 amino acids. CDR3 in amino acids: CASSLGAGGRSSNEQFF. CDR3 nucleotides: TGTGCCAGCAGCTTAGGGGCGGGAGGCCGATCATCCAATGAGCAGTTCTTC.

The chain combines TRBV5-8 with TRBJ2-3; 12 bases match TRBD2. CDR3 length: 19 amino acids. Looked up from germline, CDR1 is SGHTS and CDR2 is YDEGEE. The ends lost 0 bases at V and 2 bases at J; junction bases unmatched: 10. CDR3 bases: TGTGCCAGCAGCTTGGGGCTAGCGGGAGGGTCAAGTCTCACAGATACGCAGTATTTT. Its protein is CASSLGLAGGSSLTDTQYF.

This clone was seen a few times. The V and J genes are TRBV23-1 and TRBJ2-5, with a possible D match to TRBD2 (6 bases). TRBV23-1 counts as an open reading frame of uncertain function. Trimming stripped 2 bases from V and 5 bases from J, with 9 bases between. The CDR3 consists of 13 residues. DNA of the CDR3: TGCGCCAGCAGTCAACCGGGGAGGGAGACCCAGTACTTC. Protein product: CASSQPGRETQYF.

The rearrangement uses TRBV6-5 and TRBJ1-4; maybe TRBD1 (5 bases). Looked up from germline, CDR1 is MNHEY and CDR2 is SVGAGI. CDR3 length: 16 residues. Trimming took off 0 bases at V and 0 bases at J, with 8 bases between the two ends. The CDR3 reads CASSYSGVTTNEKLFF. The CDR3 DNA sequence: TGTGCCAGCAGTTACTCAGGGGTTACAACTAATGAAAAACTGTTTTTT.

V is TRBV4-1 and J is TRBJ2-7; 11 positions match TRBD1. Looked up from germline, CDR1 is MGHRA and CDR2 is YSYEKL. CDR3 length: 15 amino acids. Trimming took 4 bases from V and 2 from J; bases not matched to a gene: 4. DNA for the CDR3: TGCGCCAGCAGCCCCGGGACAGGGGGGACCTACGAGCAGTACTTC. Residues: CASSPGTGGTYEQYF.

This clone came up a few times. This chain links TRBV15 with TRBJ2-1; possible D gene TRBD2, 6 bases. Trimming removed 1 base at V and 1 base at J, with 14 bases between. The CDR3 totals 17 residues. CDR1 is LNHNV and CDR2 is YYDKDF in the germline V gene (reference sequence). CDR3 residues: CATSRALGGGSYNEQFF. CDR3 nucleotides: TGTGCCACCAGCAGAGCCCTCGGGGGTGGGTCCTACAATGAGCAGTTCTTC.

As regards this clone: The germline gene is not matched at one end of the junction; a read error may be the cause. V gene TRBV11-2 combines with J gene TRBJ2-1, with TRBD2 identical over 12 bases. The CDR3 sequence is 15 residues long. Germline assignment: CDR1 SGHAT and CDR2 FQNNGV. The CDR3 DNA sequence: TGTGCCGGCAGCTTAGATCCTAGCGGGAGGGTCGAGCAGTTCTTC. This encodes CAGSLDPSGRVEQFF.

This clone has just one count. This chain joins TRBV7-9 and TRBJ2-5; 9 bases map to TRBD1. Unmatched junction bases numbered 6, after V lost 5 bases and J lost 5 bases. CDR3 length equals 14 residues. Germline loops: CDR1 SEHNR, CDR2 FQNEAQ (reference sequence). CDR3 protein: CASSLQGAGETQYF. The CDR3, as DNA: TGTGCCAGCAGCCTACAGGGGGCGGGTGAGACCCAGTACTTC.

This chain joins TRBV28 and TRBJ2-1, with 10 bases fitting TRBD2. CDR1 and CDR2 from the germline V gene are MDHEN and SYDVKM. CDR3 length equals 17 residues. V was clipped by 7 bases and J by 0 bases; unmatched bases: 9. CDR3 nucleotides: TGTGCCAGCACGTCTAGCGGGAGTGAAAACTCCTACAATGAGCAGTTCTTC. Its protein is CASTSSGSENSYNEQFF. Looking up the rest from reference TRBV28 and TRBJ2-1 gives the full variable domain: DVKVTQSSRYLVKRTGEKVFLECVQDMDHENMFWYRQDPGLGLRLIYFSYDVKMKEKGDIPEGYSVSREKKERFSLILESASTNQTSMYLCASTSSGSENSYNEQFFGPGTRLTVL.

This chain joins TRBV18 and TRBJ1-6; TRBD1 matches 7 bases. Germline V gene sequence: CDR1 KGHSH, CDR2 LQKENI. The CDR3 spans 17 residues. The V and J ends lost 1 base and 7 bases, in that order; junction bases with no gene match: 10. CDR3 sequence: CASSPLGQAVRNSPLHF. In nucleotides, the CDR3 is TGTGCCAGCTCACCACTCGGACAGGCTGTGAGGAATTCACCCCTCCACTTT.

This clone was detected only once. The gene calls are TRBV11-1 and TRBJ1-1; D might be TRBD1 (6 bases). CDR3 length equals 15 residues. In germline, CDR1 is SGHAT, CDR2 FQDESV (reference sequence). V lost 4 bases and J 5 bases, leaving 17 bases between the germline ends. CDR3 nucleotides: TGTGCCAGCAGCTGGGACCGACAGGCTGAGACTGAAGCTTTCTTT. Translated, it gives CASSWDRQAETEAFF.

V usage is TRBV28 and J usage is TRBJ1-5; D gene uncertain. V lost 3 bases, J lost 0 bases, and 12 bases lay in between. Per the germline V gene, CDR1 is MDHEN and CDR2 is SYDVKM. This CDR3 comprises 16 residues. In DNA form, the CDR3 reads TGTGCCAGCAGTTTGGGGAGCGTCAATAGCAATCAGCCCCAGCATTTT. Its translation: CASSLGSVNSNQPQHF.

The J gene is TRBJ2-3, the V gene TRBV7-9; D is unclear. CDR1 SEHNR and CDR2 FQNEAQ come from the germline V gene (reference sequence). The CDR3 extends over 15 amino acids. Trimming cost V 1 base and J 2 bases, with 10 bases left between them. This chain's CDR3 is CASSLVAPPTDTQYF. Here the CDR3 DNA reads TGTGCCAGCAGCTTAGTAGCCCCACCCACAGATACGCAGTATTTT.

The CDR3 region has the DNA TGCAGTGCAGAGGGGGACCAGCCCCAGCATTTT. Translated: CSAEGDQPQHF. The chain employs TRBV20-1 and TRBJ1-5; a possible D gene is TRBD1 (6 bases). Trimming cost V 6 bases and J 7 bases, with 10 bases left between them. In germline, CDR1 is DFQATT, CDR2 SNEGSKA (reference sequence). The CDR3 runs to 11 residues.

With regard to this clone: Additional DNA sequences in this sample encode the identical CDR3. The chain joins TRBV5-1 to TRBJ2-3; 11 bases line up with TRBD2. Germline CDR1 and CDR2: SGHRS and YFSETQ. The CDR3 is 15 amino acids. V was pared by 4 bases and J by 1 base, with 2 bases of the junction left unmatched. Written as DNA, the CDR3 is TGCGCCAGCAGCCTGGGACTAGCGGGCACAGATACGCAGTATTTT. Amino acid sequence: CASSLGLAGTDTQYF. The entire variable domain, with the rest obtained from reference TRBV5-1 and TRBJ2-3, is as follows: KAGVTQTPRYLIKTRGQQVTLSCSPISGHRSVSWYQQTPGQGLQFLFEYFSETQRNKGNFPGRFSGRQFSNSRSEMNVSTLELGDSALYLCASSLGLAGTDTQYFGPGTRLTVL.